The 31 T cell receptor beta chains in this list originate from one sample, sequenced in a study of cytomegalovirus exposure and HLA in healthy donors. Primers included in the PCR were 60 Vbeta and 13 Jbeta primers. The table came from immunoSEQ multiplex PCR; TCRdb's copy has only in-frame clones and leaves some out. This sample has about 93,000 clones; 78% occur once, and the top ten carry 3.3%. Sequencing was carried out using PBMCs. The receptors here all came from a woman aged 40 to 50 in good health and CMV-seronegative.

The chain has TRBV15 and TRBJ1-1, with D unresolved. The CDR3 runs to 12 residues. Germline V gene data show CDR1 as LNHNV and CDR2 as YYDKDF (reference sequence). V dropped 4 bases and J dropped 7 bases, with 10 bases sitting between them. CDR3 loop: CATSTGYREAFF. CDR3 bases: TGTGCCACCAGCACCGGGTACCGTGAAGCTTTCTTT.

The chain couples TRBV18 to TRBJ1-5; 7 positions agree with TRBD1. Germline V gene lookup returns CDR1 KGHSH and CDR2 LQKENI. The CDR3 is 18 residues long. J gave up 0 bases and V 3 bases, and 11 bases lay outside the gene matches. The chain's CDR3 is CASSPLGQNVNSNQPQHF. CDR3 DNA sequence: TGTGCCAGCTCACCTCTGGGACAGAACGTTAATAGCAATCAGCCCCAGCATTTT.

CDR3 in amino acids: CSVISGGTGANVLTF. The CDR3 coding sequence is TGCAGCGTTATTTCAGGGGGTACTGGGGCCAACGTCCTGACTTTC. This chain connects TRBV29-1 to TRBJ2-6, with 7 bases identical to TRBD1. Unmatched junction bases numbered 6, after V lost 5 bases and J lost 2 bases. In germline, CDR1 is SQVTM, CDR2 ANQGSEA. The CDR3 consists of 15 residues.

The rearrangement uses TRBV6-6 and TRBJ2-3, with unresolved D. Deletions cut 10 bases from V and 2 bases from J, with 10 bases between. CDR1 is MNHNY, CDR2 SVGAGI, per germline (reference sequence). This CDR3 comprises 12 residues. The CDR3 protein is CATALYTDTQYF. The CDR3 coding sequence is TGTGCCACCGCGCTTTACACAGATACGCAGTATTTT.

This clone showed up just a few times. The chain carries TRBV5-8 and TRBJ2-5; D may be TRBD2 (5 bases). Germline CDR1 reads SGHTS; CDR2 reads YDEGEE. V dropped 4 bases and J dropped 4 bases, with 17 bases sitting between them. This CDR3 spans 15 amino acids. CDR3 region: CASSVTTRNGETQYF. The CDR3 DNA reads TGTGCCAGCAGCGTAACTACTAGGAACGGAGAGACCCAGTACTTC. The full variable domain, its missing parts supplied by reference TRBV5-8 and TRBJ2-5, is EAGVTQSPTHLIKTRGQQATLRCSPISGHTSVYWYQQALGLGLQFLLWYDEGEERNRGNFPPRFSGRQFPNYSSELNVNALELEDSALYLCASSVTTRNGETQYFGPGTRLLVL.

This clone came up once. This sequence joins TRBV19 and TRBJ1-5; TRBD1 agrees at 7 bases. V shed 2 bases and J 3 bases; nucleotides not matched to a gene: 10. The CDR3 has 17 amino acids. Germline V lookup: CDR1 LNHDA, CDR2 SQIVND (reference sequence). CDR3 protein: CASSIRPTGVTNQPQHF. In nucleotides, the CDR3 is TGTGCCAGTAGTATACGACCTACAGGGGTTACCAATCAGCCCCAGCATTTT.

With regard to this clone: No DNA is shown, since the ends of the CDR3 on it are uncertain; the CDR3 is the one TCRdb lists. The V gene is TRBV5-1, the J gene TRBJ2-3; TRBD1 reflects the table's D call only, with no check against the DNA. The CDR3 extends over 14 residues, inclusive of both ends. The germline gives CDR1 SGHRS, CDR2 YFSETQ. CDR3 sequence reads: CASSLVGEGAGGYF.

This chain connects TRBV7-8 to TRBJ1-5, with TRBD1 matching 10 bases. The CDR3 runs to 17 residues. CDR1 and CDR2 (germline): SGHVS, FQNEAQ. J was trimmed by 1 base and V by 5 bases; bases with no gene match: 8. The CDR3 loop is CASSSPGTGASNQPQHF. The CDR3, as DNA: TGTGCCAGCAGCAGTCCCGGGACAGGGGCGAGCAATCAGCCCCAGCATTTT.

The chain recombines TRBV7-9 with TRBJ2-1, with a tentative D call TRBD1 (5 bases). The V end lost 3 bases, the J end lost 0 bases, and 6 bases lay between the germline ends. Germline loops: CDR1 SEHNR, CDR2 FQNEAQ (reference sequence). CDR3 length: 14 residues. The DNA for the CDR3 is TGTGCCAGCAGCTTCCAGGGCTCCTACAATGAGCAGTTCTTC. This codes for CASSFQGSYNEQFF.

V gene TRBV6-1 combines with J gene TRBJ2-2, with 9 nucleotides matching TRBD2. V dropped 4 bases and J dropped 4; count of bases not matched to a gene: 13. CDR3 size: 18 residues. From germline, CDR1 is MNHNS and CDR2 SASEGT. This CDR3 is CASSVSLAGLRGTGELFF. The CDR3 DNA reads TGTGCCAGCAGTGTAAGCCTAGCGGGACTCCGAGGCACCGGGGAGCTGTTTTTT.

Only a few counts were recorded for this clone. The chain recombines TRBV13 with TRBJ2-1; 11 bases map to TRBD2. Germline lookup yields CDR1 PRHDT and CDR2 FYEKMQ (reference sequence). J was trimmed by 0 bases and V by 2 bases; bases with no gene match: 12. The CDR3 consists of 20 residues. CDR3 DNA: TGTGCCAGCAGCTTATATGCGAGGACTAGCGGGCGGAGCTCCTACAATGAGCAGTTCTTC. It is translated as CASSLYARTSGRSSYNEQFF.

In its sample, this clone was seen a few times. V gene TRBV6-1 combines with J gene TRBJ1-1, with TRBD1 matching 10 bases. The CDR3 loop spans 15 amino acids. The trim removed 2 bases at V and 3 bases at J, leaving 3 bases unmatched. CDR1 and CDR2 (germline): MNHNS, SASEGT. CDR3 in DNA: TGTGCCAGCAGTGAAAAAGACAGGGGGCACACTGAAGCTTTCTTT. Amino acid sequence: CASSEKDRGHTEAFF.

V usage is TRBV6-5 and J usage is TRBJ2-1; 11 bases are a match to TRBD2. CDR3 length equals 15 residues. The germline V gene encodes CDR1 MNHEY and CDR2 SVGAGI. V lost 4 bases, J lost 9 bases, and 8 bases stayed unmatched. The CDR3 sequence is CASSFTLAGALEQFF. CDR3 in DNA: TGTGCCAGCAGTTTCACACTAGCGGGAGCTCTTGAGCAGTTCTTC.

This chain's CDR3 is CASSLGQATYEQYF. The CDR3 region has the DNA TGTGCCAGCAGTTTGGGACAGGCTACCTACGAGCAGTACTTC. This chain connects TRBV28 to TRBJ2-5, with TRBD1 matching over 8 bases. The J call may be incorrect, as the DNA end agrees better with TRBJ2-7. The CDR3 has 14 residues. Germline V gene sequence: CDR1 MDHEN, CDR2 SYDVKM.

The chain combines TRBV7-9 with TRBJ1-3; TRBD1 agrees at 9 bases. The CDR3 runs 15 residues. Germline CDR1 and CDR2: SEHNR and FQNEAQ (reference sequence). The V gene end was trimmed by 8 bases and the J gene end by 3 bases; junction bases not matched to a gene: 8. CDR3 DNA sequence: TGTGCCAGCTCCGCGGACAGGGGATATGGAAACACCATATATTTT. Amino acids: CASSADRGYGNTIYF.

This clone appeared a few times. The chain links TRBV4-2 to TRBJ1-5; no firm D call. Germline CDR1 LGHNA, CDR2 YNFKEQ. The CDR3 contains 12 residues. The V end was cut by 8 bases, the J end by 3 bases, with 8 bases between. Here the CDR3 reads CASGVPNQPQHF. The CDR3 DNA reads as TGTGCCAGCGGAGTCCCCAATCAGCCCCAGCATTTT.

The chain links TRBV28 to TRBJ1-2, with D hard to call. The germline V gene has CDR1 MDHEN and CDR2 SYDVKM. Deletions cut 0 bases from V and 13 bases from J, with 9 bases between. The CDR3 is made up of 11 amino acids. CDR3 sequence reads: CASSLWGGFTF. For the CDR3, the DNA is TGTGCCAGCAGTTTATGGGGAGGTTTCACCTTC.

DNA of the CDR3: TGTGCCAGCAGTGCAAACAGGGGGACCTACGAGCAGTACTTC. Its protein is CASSANRGTYEQYF. The V and J genes are TRBV25-1 and TRBJ2-5, with 8 bases fitting TRBD1. The J call may not be correct, given that the DNA end is closer to TRBJ2-7. Per germline, CDR1 MGHDK and CDR2 SYGVNS. This CDR3 contains 14 residues.

The rearrangement links TRBV28 to TRBJ2-1; D not certain. Between the trimmed V and J ends, which lost 7 bases and 0 bases, there was a span of 4 bases. The CDR3 sequence is 12 residues long. Germline lookup yields CDR1 MDHEN and CDR2 SYDVKM. The CDR3 loop is CASKSSYNEQFF. As DNA, the CDR3 is TGTGCCAGCAAGAGCTCCTACAATGAGCAGTTCTTC. The full variable domain, rest sourced from reference TRBV28 and TRBJ2-1, is DVKVTQSSRYLVKRTGEKVFLECVQDMDHENMFWYRQDPGLGLRLIYFSYDVKMKEKGDIPEGYSVSREKKERFSLILESASTNQTSMYLCASKSSYNEQFFGPGTRLTVL.

This chain uses TRBV6-1 with TRBJ2-2; D is unclear. Trimming left V 5 bases short and J 6 bases short, with 16 bases between. From germline, CDR1 is MNHNS and CDR2 SASEGT. The CDR3 has 15 residues. The CDR3, as DNA: TGTGCCAGCAGTCCAGTGGTATCTTTATCCGGGGAGCTGTTTTTT. Translating it yields CASSPVVSLSGELFF.

This sequence joins TRBV10-1 and TRBJ2-7, with a weak D call TRBD2 (6 bases). Trimming removed 4 bases from V and 4 bases from J, with 14 bases in between. Germline V CDR1 and CDR2: WNHNN, SYGVQD (reference sequence). The CDR3 sequence is 14 residues long. The CDR3: CASSGRARGYEQYF. The CDR3, as DNA: TGCGCCAGCAGTGGTCGCGCGCGGGGTTACGAGCAGTACTTC.

V gene TRBV6-6 combines with J gene TRBJ1-1, with D tentatively TRBD1 (5 bases). Germline V gene sequence: CDR1 MNHNY, CDR2 SVGAGI (reference sequence). This CDR3 is built from 13 residues. Trimming left V 10 bases short and J 7 bases short, with 19 bases between. The CDR3 coding sequence is TGTGCCACCCCAGACCAGGGAGGGCGTGAAGCTTTCTTT. Amino acids: CATPDQGGREAFF.

The chain joins TRBV11-2 to TRBJ1-2; D perhaps matches TRBD1 (5 bases). This CDR3 region has 14 residues. From germline, CDR1 is SGHAT and CDR2 FQNNGV. Between the trimmed V and J ends, which lost 5 bases and 2 bases, there was a span of 12 bases. CDR3 sequence: CASSQNRQNYGYTF. The CDR3, as DNA: TGTGCCAGCAGCCAAAACAGACAGAACTATGGCTACACCTTC.

The rearrangement uses TRBV7-8 and TRBJ2-5; TRBD2 matches at 9 bases. The V gene's germline CDR1 is SGHVS and CDR2 FQNEAQ. The CDR3 is 15 amino acids. The CDR3 loop is CGSFSSGAQGETQYF. CDR3 DNA: TGTGGTTCATTCTCTAGCGGGGCCCAGGGCGAGACCCAGTACTTC.

This chain joins TRBV15 and TRBJ1-5; D gene unclear. The CDR3 is 15 residues long. Looked up from germline, CDR1 is LNHNV and CDR2 is YYDKDF (reference sequence). With 0 bases removed from V and 3 bases from J, the gap between germline ends came to 9 bases. CDR3 protein: CATSRELKANQPQHF. Here the CDR3 DNA reads TGTGCCACCAGCAGAGAACTAAAAGCCAATCAGCCCCAGCATTTT.

The chain is built from TRBV5-4 and TRBJ2-7, with D maybe TRBD2 (5 bases). Deletions cut 2 bases from V and 3 bases from J, with 6 bases between. The CDR3 is 12 amino acids. Germline V CDR1 and CDR2: SGHNT, YYREEE (reference sequence). CDR3 DNA: TGTGCCAGCAGCTTCGGGGACTACGAGCAGTACTTC. This codes for CASSFGDYEQYF.

V usage is TRBV28 and J usage is TRBJ1-4, with D unclear. Germline values: CDR1 MDHEN, CDR2 SYDVKM. The CDR3 extends over 13 amino acids. Trimming took off 10 bases at V and 0 bases at J, with 9 bases between the two ends. The CDR3 is CATPTPTNEKLFF. In DNA, the CDR3 is TGTGCCACCCCGACACCAACTAATGAAAAACTGTTTTTT.

As DNA, the CDR3 is TGTGCCAGCAGCCGCCGGGTGGCGAACTATGGCTACACCTTC. Translation: CASSRRVANYGYTF. The chain carries TRBV5-6 and TRBJ1-2, with D unclear. Trimming cost V 4 bases and J 2 bases, with 12 bases left between them. The CDR3 contains 14 residues. Germline loops: CDR1 SGHDT, CDR2 YYEEEE.

V usage is TRBV30 and J usage is TRBJ1-5, with D hard to call. The CDR3 length is 13 residues. Germline-derived CDR1 and CDR2 are GTSNPN and SVGIG (reference sequence). V was trimmed by 4 bases and J by 4 bases, leaving 11 bases between them. CDR3: CAWTPDSNQPQHF. CDR3 bases: TGTGCCTGGACCCCAGATTCTAATCAGCCCCAGCATTTT.

The chain carries TRBV7-9 and TRBJ1-6; D unclear. The CDR3 spans 14 residues. V lost 5 bases, J lost 7 bases, and 12 bases lay in between. CDR1 and CDR2 from the germline V gene are SEHNR and FQNEAQ (reference sequence). The CDR3 DNA reads as TGTGCCAGCAGCCCCACTCCTTTAAATTCACCCCTCCACTTT. This gives the protein CASSPTPLNSPLHF.

The V and J genes are TRBV4-1 and TRBJ2-7, with 14 bases fitting TRBD2. CDR1 is MGHRA, CDR2 YSYEKL, per germline. Trimming cost V 4 bases and J 9 bases; bases outside gene matches: 14. This CDR3 region has 17 residues. The CDR3 reads CASSPIRRLAGGQGQYF. CDR3 DNA sequence: TGCGCCAGCAGCCCCATTAGGAGACTAGCGGGAGGGCAAGGGCAGTACTTC.